The 7 T cell receptor beta chains below come from one sample, sequenced in a study of Ad26.COV2.S vaccination and SARS-CoV-2 variants. Method: immunoSEQ multiplex PCR; TCRdb's copy keeps in-frame clones and lacks some. The top ten hold less than 3.5% of the sample, which has over 250,000 clones, 87% seen once. Treatment indicated: some 20 received Ad26.COV2.S at low or high dose, single or two shots; about 5 received placebo; per-sample allocation not given. All samples were drawn on day 63, counting from the first vaccine or placebo injection. Sample: peripheral blood, taken in a trial of Ad26.COV2.S vaccine versus placebo. These receptors were taken from a person between 18 and 65 years old who received the Ad26.COV2.S COVID-19 vaccine or a placebo.

In regard to this clone: A read error may account for a junction end that differs from germline. The chain uses TRBV3-1 (or the pseudogene TRBV3-2) and TRBJ1-2; TRBD1 might be the D (6 bases). The CDR3 spans 12 residues. CDR1 and CDR2 from the germline V gene are LGHDT and YNNKEL (reference sequence). CDR3 region: CASSQSGGPRLF. The CDR3 bases are TGTGCCAGCAGCCAATCGGGGGGGCCCCGGCTCTTC.

V usage is TRBV19 and J usage is TRBJ2-2; TRBD2 matches 11 bases. Trimming took 8 bases from V and 2 from J; bases not matched to a gene: 10. This CDR3 spans 17 amino acids. Germline CDR1 reads LNHDA; CDR2 reads SQIVND (reference sequence). For the CDR3, the DNA is TGTGCCAGTGACCCGGGACTAGCGGCTTTAAACACCGGGGAGCTGTTTTTT. As protein: CASDPGLAALNTGELFF.

The V gene is TRBV29-1, the J gene TRBJ2-5; 8 nucleotides align to TRBD1. Trimming cost V 2 bases and J 1 base; bases outside gene matches: 3. The CDR3 contains 14 residues. Germline loops: CDR1 SQVTM, CDR2 ANQGSEA. CDR3 sequence (DNA): TGCAGCGTTGAAAAAACAGGGGGCCAAGAGACCCAGTACTTC. Amino acid sequence: CSVEKTGGQETQYF.

This rearrangement joins TRBV12-5 to TRBJ1-1; 7 bases align to TRBD1. Losses at the gene ends were 5 bases for V and 6 bases for J; bases not matched to a gene: 3. CDR3 length equals 12 residues. CDR1 LGHNT and CDR2 FRNRAP come from the germline V gene. CDR3 sequence reads: CASGQDRSEAFF. DNA for the CDR3: TGTGCTAGTGGTCAGGACAGGTCTGAAGCTTTCTTT.

This clone was seen once. The chain recombines TRBV10-3 with TRBJ2-5; tentatively, D is TRBD1 (5 bases). The ends were cut back, 1 base at V and 1 base at J, with 10 bases in the middle. The germline V gene encodes CDR1 ENHRY and CDR2 SYGVKD. This CDR3 is 15 amino acids long. CDR3 in DNA: TGTGCCATCAGTGAGTACAGGCTACCCCAAGAGACCCAGTACTTC. Its protein is CAISEYRLPQETQYF.

The chain couples TRBV13 to TRBJ1-1, with a tentative D call TRBD1 (6 bases). V gave up 5 bases and J gave up 5 bases, with 9 bases separating them. The length of the CDR3 is 12 residues. Germline V gene data show CDR1 as PRHDT and CDR2 as FYEKMQ (reference sequence). CDR3: CASSEGGTEAFF. Written as DNA, the CDR3 is TGTGCCAGCAGCGAAGGGGGGACTGAAGCTTTCTTT. Supplemented by reference TRBV13 and TRBJ1-1, the full variable domain reads AAGVIQSPRHLIKEKRETATLKCYPIPRHDTVYWYQQGPGQDPQFLISFYEKMQSDKGSIPDRFSAQQFSDYHSELNMSSLELGDSALYFCASSEGGTEAFFGQGTRLTVV.

This clone appeared once. The chain is built from TRBV2 and TRBJ1-2, with D possibly matching TRBD1 (5 bases). From germline, CDR1 is SNHLY and CDR2 FYNNEI. This CDR3 contains 14 residues. V lost 5 bases, J lost 5 bases, and 15 bases lay in between. The CDR3 sequence is CASSNDRGKYGYTF. The CDR3 DNA is TGTGCCAGCAGTAACGACAGAGGAAAATATGGCTACACCTTC.